A single sample is the source of the 27 T cell receptor beta chains below, sequenced in a study of T cell changes during pregnancy in multiple sclerosis. Sequencing used immunoSEQ multiplex PCR; TCRdb keeps in-frame clones, though not all of them. This table holds around 50,000 clones, roughly 92% found once. The input for sequencing was CD4+ T cells from peripheral blood mononuclear cells, taken in the third trimester of pregnancy. The receptors were gathered from a female donor with multiple sclerosis, enrolled in a pregnancy study.

This clone was seen once. The chain employs TRBV4-1 and TRBJ2-7, with 13 positions matching TRBD2. V lost 0 bases and J lost 6; bases outside the gene matches: 8. Germline loops: CDR1 MGHRA, CDR2 YSYEKL. CDR3 length: 17 amino acids. The CDR3 nucleotides read TGCGCCAGCAGCCAAGACCACCGACTAGCGGGAGGATCCGAGCAGTACTTC. This sequence encodes CASSQDHRLAGGSEQYF.

The chain recombines TRBV4-1 with TRBJ2-1; TRBD2 matches at 8 bases. Trimming took 4 bases from V and 0 from J; bases not matched to a gene: 5. Looked up from germline, CDR1 is MGHRA and CDR2 is YSYEKL. The CDR3 extends over 16 amino acids. CDR3 residues: CASSPQSGSSYNEQFF. In DNA form, the CDR3 reads TGCGCCAGCAGCCCCCAGAGCGGGAGCTCCTACAATGAGCAGTTCTTC.

V and J are TRBV18 and TRBJ1-1; D is perhaps TRBD1 (5 bases). V gave up 1 base and J gave up 8 bases, with 8 bases separating them. Germline loops: CDR1 KGHSH, CDR2 LQKENI. The CDR3 has 12 amino acids. In DNA form, the CDR3 reads TGTGCCAGCTCACCACTCCAGGGAGAAGCTTTCTTT. It is translated as CASSPLQGEAFF.

The rearrangement joins TRBV9 to TRBJ1-4; D is unresolved. The CDR3 contains 14 residues. Per germline, CDR1 SGDLS and CDR2 YYNGEE. Trimming left V 4 bases short and J 7 bases short, with 14 bases between. CDR3 loop: CASSSRRAGEKLFF. The CDR3 coding sequence is TGTGCCAGCAGCTCCAGGAGGGCAGGTGAAAAACTGTTTTTT.

CDR3 sequence: CSVEDSSGVSWTEAFF. CDR3 coding DNA: TGCAGCGTTGAAGATTCGTCCGGGGTTTCGTGGACTGAAGCTTTCTTT. This chain joins TRBV29-1 and TRBJ1-1; no reliable D call. V was shortened by 0 bases and J by 5 bases, with 19 bases between the two germline ends. Germline V lookup: CDR1 SQVTM, CDR2 ANQGSEA. There are 16 residues in the CDR3. Drawing the rest from reference TRBV29-1 and TRBJ1-1, the complete variable domain is SAVISQKPSRDICQRGTSLTIQCQVDSQVTMMFWYRQQPGQSLTLIATANQGSEATYESGFVIDKFPISRPNLTFSTLTVSNMSPEDSSIYLCSVEDSSGVSWTEAFFGQGTRLTVV.

This sequence joins TRBV10-1 and TRBJ2-7; TRBD2 agrees at 8 bases. Germline trimming cut 6 bases from V and 0 bases from J; bases unmatched to any gene: 16. Looked up from germline, CDR1 is WNHNN and CDR2 is SYGVQD (reference sequence). The CDR3 runs 18 residues. The CDR3 loop is CASRHIYGLARSSYEQYF. The DNA of the CDR3 is TGCGCCAGCAGACACATTTACGGACTAGCAAGGAGCTCCTACGAGCAGTACTTC.

The chain combines TRBV4-1 with TRBJ2-1; TRBD1 aligns across 9 bases. Germline V lookup: CDR1 MGHRA, CDR2 YSYEKL. J lost 5 bases, V lost 5 bases, and 7 bases had no gene match. The CDR3 consists of 15 residues. CDR3 amino acids: CASSKRDRVDNEQFF. CDR3 coding DNA: TGCGCCAGCAGCAAACGGGACAGGGTAGACAATGAGCAGTTCTTC.

This chain connects TRBV12-2 to TRBJ2-7; the table's D call TRBD2 went unverified against the DNA. TRBV12-2 is designated a pseudogene. This CDR3 is 18 amino acids long. The CDR3 loop reads CASRLDAGLAGGPHEQYF. The DNA of the CDR3 is TGTGCAAGTCGCTTAGATGCGGGACTAGCGGGAGGGCCCCACGAGCAGTACTTC.

The V call is TRBV19, the J call TRBJ2-7, with 7 bases that match TRBD1. The V gene's germline CDR1 is LNHDA and CDR2 SQIVND (reference sequence). The CDR3 contains 14 residues. The junction had 5 bases not matched to a gene; V was cut back by 4 bases and J by 2 bases. The CDR3 sequence is CASSRVTGTYEQYF. For the CDR3, the DNA is TGTGCCAGTAGTAGGGTGACAGGGACCTACGAGCAGTACTTC.

This chain links TRBV5-1 with TRBJ2-7; TRBD2 agrees at 12 bases. Germline V gene lookup returns CDR1 SGHRS and CDR2 YFSETQ. The CDR3 totals 17 residues. Trimming removed 1 base from V and 6 bases from J; junction bases left unmatched: 11. The CDR3 is CASSLFSTSGRPGEQYF. The CDR3 DNA is TGCGCCAGCAGCTTGTTTTCGACTAGCGGGAGACCCGGCGAGCAGTACTTC.

The chain joins TRBV19 to TRBJ2-6; 7 positions agree with TRBD2. The junction had 11 bases not matched to a gene; V was cut back by 6 bases and J by 0 bases. The length of the CDR3 is 18 residues. Germline V gene lookup returns CDR1 LNHDA and CDR2 SQIVND (reference sequence). For the CDR3, the DNA is TGTGCCAGTAGCCCCTTCCGGGACTACAGCTCTGGGGCCAACGTCCTGACTTTC. Encoded protein: CASSPFRDYSSGANVLTF.

J is TRBJ2-3 and V is TRBV11-3; 10 bases map to TRBD2. The length of the CDR3 is 15 residues. Looked up from germline, CDR1 is SGHNT and CDR2 is YENEEA. The V and J ends lost 4 bases and 3 bases, in that order; junction bases with no gene match: 4. The chain's CDR3 is CASSSGLADTDTQYF. In nucleotides, the CDR3 is TGTGCCAGCAGCTCAGGACTAGCGGATACAGATACGCAGTATTTT. The full variable domain, its missing parts supplied by reference TRBV11-3 and TRBJ2-3, is EAGVVQSPRYKIIEKKQPVAFWCNPISGHNTLYWYLQNLGQGPELLIRYENEEAVDDSQLPKDRFSAERLKGVDSTLKIQPAELGDSAVYLCASSSGLADTDTQYFGPGTRLTVL.

This rearrangement joins TRBV11-1 to TRBJ2-7; perhaps TRBD2 as D (5 bases). Per the germline V gene, CDR1 is SGHAT and CDR2 is FQDESV (reference sequence). V was clipped by 9 bases and J by 1 base, with 16 bases between them. The CDR3 sequence is 14 residues long. The CDR3 bases are TGTGCCAGTAGCCCAAGGACTCAATCCTACGAGCAGTACTTC. Protein: CASSPRTQSYEQYF.

The chain joins TRBV28 to TRBJ2-7; tentatively, D is TRBD2 (6 bases). Germline CDR1 is MDHEN and CDR2 is SYDVKM. The germline V and J ends were trimmed by 3 bases and 7 bases, with 10 bases remaining between them. The CDR3 sequence is 12 residues long. CDR3 loop: CASSFRAGEQYF. The CDR3 nucleotides are TGTGCCAGCAGTTTCAGGGCGGGGGAGCAGTACTTC.

The genes are TRBV27 and TRBJ2-1; TRBD2 matches at 11 bases. CDR3 size: 15 residues. Unmatched junction bases numbered 3, after V lost 5 bases and J lost 3 bases. Germline-derived CDR1 and CDR2 are MNHEY and SMNVEV (reference sequence). The CDR3 nucleotides read TGTGCCAGCAGTCCCGGACTAGCGGGCTACAATGAGCAGTTCTTC. Protein: CASSPGLAGYNEQFF.

The V and J genes are TRBV7-9 and TRBJ2-2; a possible D gene is TRBD1 (5 bases). The V end was cut by 5 bases, the J end by 1 base, with 11 bases between. CDR1 is SEHNR, CDR2 FQNEAQ, per germline (reference sequence). The CDR3 loop spans 15 amino acids. The CDR3 loop reads CASSQGAGNTGELFF. The CDR3 coding sequence is TGTGCCAGCAGCCAAGGGGCAGGGAACACCGGGGAGCTGTTTTTT.

The chain has TRBV4-1 and TRBJ2-2; 9 nucleotides agree with TRBD1. The CDR3 length is 17 residues. Germline V gene lookup returns CDR1 MGHRA and CDR2 YSYEKL. With 2 bases clipped from V and 6 bases from J, the junction kept 10 bases outside the gene matches. CDR3 bases: TGCGCCAGCAGCCAACCGTCCGCCAGACAGGGGGCCGGGGAGCTGTTTTTT. Translated, it gives CASSQPSARQGAGELFF.

This CDR3 is CASSQVTGDQPQHF. The DNA of the CDR3 is TGTGCCAGCAGCCAAGTAACAGGGGATCAGCCCCAGCATTTT. The rearrangement links TRBV14 to TRBJ1-5; 7 bases fit TRBD1. Trimming at V came to 1 base and at J to 5 bases, leaving 2 bases not matched to a gene. This CDR3 is built from 14 residues. Germline lookup yields CDR1 SGHDN and CDR2 FVKESK.

This clone was observed a handful of times. This chain links TRBV10-3 with TRBJ1-5, with 8 nucleotides matching TRBD1. The CDR3 sequence is 17 residues long. J lost 5 bases, V lost 2 bases, and 11 bases had no gene match. In germline, CDR1 is ENHRY, CDR2 SYGVKD. DNA of the CDR3: TGTGCCATCAGTGAGAGTCAGGGGGCTCATTGGGATCAGCCCCAGCATTTT. Its protein is CAISESQGAHWDQPQHF.

The chain has TRBV7-6 and TRBJ2-3, with a possible D match to TRBD2 (6 bases). The CDR3 is 19 amino acids. From germline, CDR1 is SGHVS and CDR2 FNYEAQ. Trimming left V 4 bases short and J 2 bases short, with 25 bases between. This CDR3 is CASSSALTGRTPITDTQYF. In nucleotides, the CDR3 is TGTGCCAGCAGCTCCGCCCTCACTGGGAGGACCCCTATCACAGATACGCAGTATTTT.

The chain is built from TRBV29-1 and TRBJ1-2; 12 bases match TRBD1. CDR1 is SQVTM and CDR2 is ANQGSEA in the germline V gene. The junction had 6 bases not matched to a gene; V was cut back by 3 bases and J by 7 bases. The length of the CDR3 is 14 residues. The CDR3 region has the DNA TGCAGCGTTGAGCCGGGACAGGGGGCGGGTGGCTACACCTTC. The encoded protein is CSVEPGQGAGGYTF.

This chain connects TRBV19 to TRBJ2-7, with a tentative D call TRBD2 (6 bases). The CDR3 has 14 residues. Germline V gene sequence: CDR1 LNHDA, CDR2 SQIVND (reference sequence). The ends were cut back, 8 bases at V and 3 bases at J, with 17 bases in the middle. CDR3 region: CASALGGLNYEQYF. The CDR3 nucleotides read TGTGCCAGTGCGCTGGGGGGACTCAACTACGAGCAGTACTTC. Full variable domain (missing parts from reference TRBV19 and TRBJ2-7): DGGITQSPKYLFRKEGQNVTLSCEQNLNHDAMYWYRQDPGQGLRLIYYSQIVNDFQKGDIAEGYSVSREKKESFPLTVTSAQKNPTAFYLCASALGGLNYEQYFGPGTRLTVT.

The V call is TRBV30, the J call TRBJ2-5, with D possibly being TRBD1 (6 bases). The J call is in doubt because the DNA end fits TRBJ2-7 better. This CDR3 comprises 13 residues. Germline V gene lookup returns CDR1 GTSNPN and CDR2 SVGIG (reference sequence). Here the CDR3 DNA reads TGTGCCTGGAGGAAGAAAGGGGGCTACGAGCAGTACTTC. Its protein is CAWRKKGGYEQYF.

The chain employs TRBV28 and TRBJ1-1; D gene ambiguous. The germline V gene encodes CDR1 MDHEN and CDR2 SYDVKM. V lost 3 bases to trimming and J lost 5 bases, with 7 bases between them. The CDR3 runs 12 residues. CDR3 sequence: CASSFSVTEAFF. The CDR3 nucleotides are TGTGCCAGCAGTTTCTCCGTTACTGAAGCTTTCTTT.

The rearrangement links TRBV10-3 to TRBJ1-1; D gene ambiguous. Germline V gene data show CDR1 as ENHRY and CDR2 as SYGVKD. V was cut by 5 bases and J by 3 bases, with 10 bases left in between. The CDR3 length is 13 residues. The CDR3 reads CAISPQVDTEAFF. CDR3 nucleotide sequence: TGTGCCATCAGTCCCCAGGTCGACACTGAAGCTTTCTTT.

J is TRBJ1-2 and V is TRBV5-4, with 7 bases lining up with TRBD1. The CDR3 runs to 12 residues. From germline, CDR1 is SGHNT and CDR2 YYREEE (reference sequence). Trimming at V came to 4 bases and at J to 8 bases, leaving 5 bases not matched to a gene. CDR3 nucleotides: TGTGCCAGCAGCACGACAGGGTACGGCTACACCTTC. Translated: CASSTTGYGYTF.

J is TRBJ2-1 and V is TRBV28; 11 bases line up with TRBD1. Unmatched junction bases numbered 5, after V lost 6 bases and J lost 4 bases. Looked up from germline, CDR1 is MDHEN and CDR2 is SYDVKM. The CDR3 extends over 15 amino acids. As DNA, the CDR3 is TGTGCCAGCAGATCCGGACAGGGGGCATACAATGAGCAGTTCTTC. As protein: CASRSGQGAYNEQFF.